These T cell receptor beta chains were read from a single sample in a study of cytomegalovirus exposure and HLA in healthy donors. This table comes from immunoSEQ multiplex PCR, and its TCRdb copy is limited to in-frame clones, with some not included. This table has around 70,000 clones, over 80% appearing once. The sample consisted of PBMCs. The receptor set was obtained from a man between 18 and 29 years old in good health and CMV-seronegative. CDR3s include the opening cysteine and the closing phenylalanine or tryptophan. D genes are given only for firm matches. Size is omitted from some rows. Given values are once, few, many or a class for expanded clones.

>TRBV14|.|18|TRBJ2-2|.
TGTGCCAGCAGCAGGATCAAGGGGGGGCGCCTGGAAACCGGGGAGCTGTTTTTT
CASSRIKGGRLETGELFF
>TRBV18|.|14|TRBJ1-1|.
TGTGCCAGCTCACCGACCACGGCAGGGCCTGAAGCTTTCTTT
CASSPTTAGPEAFF
>TRBV13|.|16|TRBJ2-5|TRBD1
TGTGCCAGCAGGAGTGAGGGGACAGGGTCCGGGGAGACCCAGTACTTC
CASRSEGTGSGETQYF
>TRBV27|.|14|TRBJ2-5|.
TGTGCCAGCAGTCTTCGGACAAAAAAAGAGACCCAGTACTTC
CASSLRTKKETQYF
>TRBV5-1|once|15|TRBJ2-7|.
TGCGCCAGCAGCTTGATGTCAGGGAATTCCTACGAGCAGTACTTC
CASSLMSGNSYEQYF
>TRBV5-4|.|17|TRBJ2-3|TRBD2
TGTGCCAGCAGCTTGGGGAGGGCTAGCGGACCCCCAGATACGCAGTATTTT
CASSLGRASGPPDTQYF
>TRBV4-3|.|15|TRBJ2-3|TRBD1
TGCGCCAGCAGCCCAGGGACAGGGGTTACAGATACGCAGTATTTT
CASSPGTGVTDTQYF
>TRBV2|.|15|TRBJ2-1|TRBD1
TGTGCCAGCAGTAAGACGGGACAGGGCTACAATGAGCAGTTCTTC
CASSKTGQGYNEQFF
>TRBV28|.|15|TRBJ2-5|TRBD1
TGTGCCAGCACCCCCCCGACAGGGAATTTAGAGACCCAGTACTTC
CASTPPTGNLETQYF
>TRBV18|.|15|TRBJ2-7|TRBD1
TGTGCCAGCTCACCGGGACAGGGAGGTTCCAACGAGCAGTACTTC
CASSPGQGGSNEQYF
>TRBV12-5|.|14|TRBJ1-1|TRBD1
TGTGCTAGTGGTCCAACCCCGACAGGGCCTGGGGCTTTCTTT
CASGPTPTGPGAFF
>TRBV7-2|.|13|TRBJ2-5|.
TGTGCCAGCAGCGTACAGAGACAAGAGACCCAGTACTTC
CASSVQRQETQYF
>TRBV7-8|.|13|TRBJ2-4|.
TGTGCCAGCAGCTTTAGACAGAAAAACATTCAGTACTTC
CASSFRQKNIQYF
>TRBV5-1|.|12|TRBJ2-3|.
TGCGCCAGCAGCTTTTCTTTGGATACGCAGTATTTT
CASSFSLDTQYF
>TRBV10-3|.|13|TRBJ1-2|TRBD1
TGTGCCATCAGCACCGGGACAGGGTATGGCTACACCTTC
CAISTGTGYGYTF
>TRBV30|.|14|TRBJ2-7|.
TGTGCCTGGACCGCGGGCTTCCGGCGTGGCGAGCAGTACTTC
CAWTAGFRRGEQYF
>TRBV28|.|13|TRBJ1-3|.
TGTGCCAGCAGTTTTGAGGGTGCGGACACCATATATTTT
CASSFEGADTIYF
>TRBV10-3|.|16|TRBJ2-7|TRBD2
TGTGCCATCAGTCCCGGGACTAGCGGATCCTCCTACGAGCAGTACTTC
CAISPGTSGSSYEQYF
>TRBV28|.|14|TRBJ2-3|.
TGTGCCAGCACCCCGGGACACCTCACAGATACGCAGTATTTT
CASTPGHLTDTQYF
>TRBV19|.|16|TRBJ2-1|TRBD2
TGTGCCAGTAGTATGGGGCGGGAGGGCCTAACGGATGAGCAGTTCTTC
CASSMGREGLTDEQFF
>TRBV11-2|.|16|TRBJ2-1|.
TGTGCCAGCAGCCCCCGATTTTTCTCCACCGGGAATGAGCAGTTCTTC
CASSPRFFSTGNEQFF
>TRBV4-2|.|14|TRBJ1-1|.
TGTGCCAGCAGCCGCGGAAGGGGCGACACTGAAGCTTTCTTT
CASSRGRGDTEAFF
>TRBV19|.|14|TRBJ1-5|.
TGTGCCAGTAGTATCCTTGGGGGCGGGCAGCCCCAGCATTTT
CASSILGGGQPQHF
>TRBV16|.|14|TRBJ1-1|.
TGTGCCAGCAGCCAAGTAAGGGGAGGAACTGAAGCTTTCTTT
CASSQVRGGTEAFF
>TRBV11-2|.|18|TRBJ2-1|TRBD2
TGTGCCAGCAGCTTAGACGGTCTGGGACTAGCGGTCTACAATGAGCAGTTCTTC
CASSLDGLGLAVYNEQFF
>TRBV19|.|14|TRBJ1-2|TRBD1
TGTGCCAGTAGTAGGGGACAGGGGGCCGGTGGCTACACCTTC
CASSRGQGAGGYTF
>TRBV7-2|.|16|TRBJ2-7|.
TGTGCCAGCAGTTGGTTAGGGGGGGATACCTCCTACGAGCAGTACTTC
CASSWLGGDTSYEQYF
>TRBV4-3|.|13|TRBJ2-5|.
TGCGCCAGCCAGAGGACAGACCAAGAGACCCAGTACTTC
CASQRTDQETQYF
>TRBV6-6|once|16|TRBJ2-5|TRBD2
TGTGCCAGCAGTTACAGGCTAGCGGGAGGGCAAGAGACCCAGTACTTC
CASSYRLAGGQETQYF
>TRBV4-2|.|17|TRBJ2-1|TRBD2
TGTGCCAGCAGCCAAGAGGGCGGGAGACTTGCCGGGGATGAGCAGTTCTTC
CASSQEGGRLAGDEQFF
>TRBV7-9|.|16|TRBJ2-7|.
TGTGCCAGCAGCATTAGAACCAGGGCCTACTCCTACGAGCAGTACTTC
CASSIRTRAYSYEQYF
>TRBV16|.|13|TRBJ2-1|TRBD2
TGTGCCAGCAGCCGGGGGACTAGCGGAGCCAAGTTCTTC
CASSRGTSGAKFF
>TRBV28|.|14|TRBJ2-1|TRBD2
TGTGCCAGCAGAACTAGCGGGAGGGCCCATGAGCAGTTCTTC
CASRTSGRAHEQFF
>TRBV4-2|.|15|TRBJ2-1|.
TGTGCCAGCAGCCAAGATCCCGGGAGCCACAATGAGCAGTTCTTC
CASSQDPGSHNEQFF
>TRBV28|.|12|TRBJ2-5|.
TGTGCCAGCAGGCTACAGGCAGAGACCCAGTACTTC
CASRLQAETQYF
>TRBV9|.|18|TRBJ2-1|TRBD2
TGTGCCAGCAGCGTAGGAGCGGGGAGGGCCGGCTCCTACAATGAGCAGTTCTTC
CASSVGAGRAGSYNEQFF
>TRBV7-9|few|12|TRBJ2-7|.
TGTGCCAGCAGCTTAGATCCCGGAGGTTCGTACTTC
CASSLDPGGSYF
>TRBV7-2|.|14|TRBJ1-3|.
TGTGCCAGCAGCTTATCACAGTCCAGAAACACCATATATTTT
CASSLSQSRNTIYF
>TRBV4-1|once|14|TRBJ2-1|TRBD2
TGCGCCAGCAGCCCTCTAGCGGGAGAGAATGAGCAGTTCTTC
CASSPLAGENEQFF
>TRBV19|.|14|TRBJ1-4|.
TGTGCCAGTAGTTGGAGGGCAACTAATGAAAAACTGTTTTTT
CASSWRATNEKLFF
>TRBV5-1|.|15|TRBJ2-2|.
TGCGCCAGCAGCTTCAAACAGGGTGGCACCGGGGAGCTGTTTTTT
CASSFKQGGTGELFF
>TRBV6-5|.|14|TRBJ2-7|TRBD1
TGTGCCAGCAGTCTTATCACAGGGGGCTACGAGCAGTACTTC
CASSLITGGYEQYF
>TRBV30|once|12|TRBJ1-2|TRBD1
TGTGCACAGGACAGGGCGGCGTATGGCTACACCTTC
CAQDRAAYGYTF